This paragraph covers one TCR beta chain sequence. These data come from a study of blood T cell repertoires in COVID-19. Overall study context: COVID-19 samples, acute and convalescent, were from the United States, Italy and Spain. Nucleic acid was either cDNA or gDNA, and it came from T cells, B-cell-depleted T cells, or PBMCs.

The germline V gene encodes CDR1 MNHNS and CDR2 SASEGT. This CDR3 is 15 amino acids long. Trimming took 1 base from V and 6 from J, leaving 13 bases between them. Original analysis: Estimation of nucleated cell counts relied on the amplification of reference gene primers. TCRdb's copy holds only in-frame clones and misses some; the assay was immunoSEQ multiplex PCR. The V and J calls and clone size were taken over from that table, and D and trimming were inferred from the DNA. Here the sample spans 210,000 or so clones, under 85% being singletons. Patients from Seattle were sampled longitudinally, starting during active infection.

The receptor comes from a woman aged 80 or older with COVID-19, enrolled during active disease. Sample: peripheral blood. V usage is TRBV6-1 and J usage is TRBJ1-5; D ambiguous. DNA for the CDR3: TGTGCCAGCAGTGAAGGGCTTCACGGGAGTCAGCCCCAGCATTTT. This gives the protein CASSEGLHGSQPQHF.